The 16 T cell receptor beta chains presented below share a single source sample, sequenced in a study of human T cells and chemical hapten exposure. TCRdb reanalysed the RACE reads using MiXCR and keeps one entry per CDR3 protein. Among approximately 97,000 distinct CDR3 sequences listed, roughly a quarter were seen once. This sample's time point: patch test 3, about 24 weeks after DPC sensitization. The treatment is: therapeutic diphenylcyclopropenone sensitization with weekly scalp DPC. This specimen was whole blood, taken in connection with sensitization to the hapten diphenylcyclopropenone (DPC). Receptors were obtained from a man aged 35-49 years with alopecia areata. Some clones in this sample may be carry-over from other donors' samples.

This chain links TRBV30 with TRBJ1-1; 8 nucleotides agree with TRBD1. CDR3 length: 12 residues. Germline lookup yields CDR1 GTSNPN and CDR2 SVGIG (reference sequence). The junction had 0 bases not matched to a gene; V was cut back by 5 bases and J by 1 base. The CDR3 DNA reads TGTGCCTGGGGGACAGGGAACACTGAAGCTTTCTTT. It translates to CAWGTGNTEAFF. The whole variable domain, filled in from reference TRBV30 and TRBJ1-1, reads SQTIHQWPATLVQPVGSPLSLECTVEGTSNPNLYWYRQAAGRGLQLLFYSVGIGQISSEVPQNLSASRPQDRQFILSSKKLLLSDSGFYLCAWGTGNTEAFFGQGTRLTVV.

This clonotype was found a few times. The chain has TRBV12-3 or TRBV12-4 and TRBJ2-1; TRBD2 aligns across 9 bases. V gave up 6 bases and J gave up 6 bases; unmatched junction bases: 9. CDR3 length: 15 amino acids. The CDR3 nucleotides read TGTGCCAGCAGCCAGGCGGCGGGAGGGATCAATGAGCAGTTCTTC. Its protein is CASSQAAGGINEQFF.

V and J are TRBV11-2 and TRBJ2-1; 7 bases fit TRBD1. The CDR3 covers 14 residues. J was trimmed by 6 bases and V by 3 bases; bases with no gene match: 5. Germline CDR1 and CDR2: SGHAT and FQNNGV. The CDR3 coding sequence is TGTGCCAGCAGCTTTGGACAGGTATCCAATGAGCAGTTCTTC. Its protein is CASSFGQVSNEQFF.

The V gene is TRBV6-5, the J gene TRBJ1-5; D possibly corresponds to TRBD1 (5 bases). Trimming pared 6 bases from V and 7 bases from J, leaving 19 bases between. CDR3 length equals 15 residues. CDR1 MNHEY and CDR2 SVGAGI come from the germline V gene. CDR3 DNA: TGTGCCAGCAGCCAGACCGGCAGGGCGGGGCAGCCCCAGCATTTT. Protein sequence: CASSQTGRAGQPQHF.

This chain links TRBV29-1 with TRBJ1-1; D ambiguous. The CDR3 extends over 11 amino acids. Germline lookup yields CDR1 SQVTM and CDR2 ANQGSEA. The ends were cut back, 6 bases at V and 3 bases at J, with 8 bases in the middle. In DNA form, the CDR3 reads TGCAGCGTCGGCAAGGACACTGAAGCTTTCTTT. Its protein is CSVGKDTEAFF.

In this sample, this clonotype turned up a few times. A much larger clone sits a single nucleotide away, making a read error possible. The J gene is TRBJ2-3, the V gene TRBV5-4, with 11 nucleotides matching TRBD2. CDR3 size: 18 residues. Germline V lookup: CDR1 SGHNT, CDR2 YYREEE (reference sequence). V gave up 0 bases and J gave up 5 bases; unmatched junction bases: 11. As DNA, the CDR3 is TGTGCCAGCAGCTTGGGTTTCCTAGCGGGAGGCCGGGGAGATACGCAGTATTTT. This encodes CASSLGFLAGGRGDTQYF. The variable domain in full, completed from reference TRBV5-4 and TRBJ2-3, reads ETGVTQSPTHLIKTRGQQVTLRCSSQSGHNTVSWYQQALGQGPQFIFQYYREEENGRGNFPPRFSGLQFPNYSSELNVNALELDDSALYLCASSLGFLAGGRGDTQYFGPGTRLTVL.

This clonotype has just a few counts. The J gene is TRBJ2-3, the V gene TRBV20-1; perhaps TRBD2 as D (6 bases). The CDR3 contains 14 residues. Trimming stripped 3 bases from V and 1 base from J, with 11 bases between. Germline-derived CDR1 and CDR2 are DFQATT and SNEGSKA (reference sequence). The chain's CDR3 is CSASPLAGTDTQYF. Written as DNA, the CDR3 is TGCAGTGCTAGTCCTTTAGCGGGCACAGATACGCAGTATTTT.

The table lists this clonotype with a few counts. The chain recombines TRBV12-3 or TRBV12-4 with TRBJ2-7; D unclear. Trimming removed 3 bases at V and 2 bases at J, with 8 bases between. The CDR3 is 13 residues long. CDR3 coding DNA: TGTGCCAGCAGTTTTGCACTCCCCTACGAGCAGTACTTC. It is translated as CASSFALPYEQYF.

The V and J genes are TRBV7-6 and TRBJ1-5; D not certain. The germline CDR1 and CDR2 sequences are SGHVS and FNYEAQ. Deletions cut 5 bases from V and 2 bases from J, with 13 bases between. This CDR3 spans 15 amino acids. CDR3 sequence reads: CASSQKDRGNQPQHF. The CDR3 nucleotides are TGTGCCAGCAGCCAAAAGGATCGGGGCAATCAGCCCCAGCATTTT.

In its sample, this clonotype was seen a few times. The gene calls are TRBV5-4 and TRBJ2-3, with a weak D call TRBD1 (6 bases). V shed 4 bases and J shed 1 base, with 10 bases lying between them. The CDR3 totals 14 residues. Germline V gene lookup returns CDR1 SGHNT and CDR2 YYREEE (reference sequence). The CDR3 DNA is TGTGCCAGCAGCCAACAGGGTGGCACAGATACGCAGTATTTT. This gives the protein CASSQQGGTDTQYF.

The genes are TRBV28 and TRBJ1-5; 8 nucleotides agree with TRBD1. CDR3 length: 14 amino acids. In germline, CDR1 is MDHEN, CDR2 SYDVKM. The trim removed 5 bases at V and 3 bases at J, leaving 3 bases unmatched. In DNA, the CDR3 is TGTGCCAGCAGTGGGACAGGTCCCAATCAGCCCCAGCATTTT. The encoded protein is CASSGTGPNQPQHF. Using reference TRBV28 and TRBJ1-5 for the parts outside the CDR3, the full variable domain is DVKVTQSSRYLVKRTGEKVFLECVQDMDHENMFWYRQDPGLGLRLIYFSYDVKMKEKGDIPEGYSVSREKKERFSLILESASTNQTSMYLCASSGTGPNQPQHFGDGTRLSIL.

The CDR3 DNA is TGTGCCATCAGTGACAATGGTCAGGAGAGCAATCAGCCCCAGCATTTT. Its translation is CAISDNGQESNQPQHF. The V gene is TRBV10-3, the J gene TRBJ1-5; no clear D. Germline CDR1 is ENHRY and CDR2 is SYGVKD. This CDR3 is built from 16 residues. V was shortened by 3 bases and J by 1 base, with 13 bases between the two germline ends.

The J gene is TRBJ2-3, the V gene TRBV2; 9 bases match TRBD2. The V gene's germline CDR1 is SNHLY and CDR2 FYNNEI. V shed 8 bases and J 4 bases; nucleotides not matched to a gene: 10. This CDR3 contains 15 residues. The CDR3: CASWGASGDSDTQYF. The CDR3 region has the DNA TGTGCCAGCTGGGGGGCTAGCGGGGATTCAGATACGCAGTATTTT.

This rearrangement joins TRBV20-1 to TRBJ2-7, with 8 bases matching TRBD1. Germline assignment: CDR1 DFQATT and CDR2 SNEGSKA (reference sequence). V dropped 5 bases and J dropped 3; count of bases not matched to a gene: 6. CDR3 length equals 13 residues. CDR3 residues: CSARDRGGYEQYF. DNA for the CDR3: TGCAGTGCTCGTGACAGGGGAGGCTACGAGCAGTACTTC.

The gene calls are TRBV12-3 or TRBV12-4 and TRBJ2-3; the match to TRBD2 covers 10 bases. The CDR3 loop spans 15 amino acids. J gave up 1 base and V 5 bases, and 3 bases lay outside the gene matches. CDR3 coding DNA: TGTGCCAGCAGTGTACTAGCGGGGCGCACAGATACGCAGTATTTT. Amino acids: CASSVLAGRTDTQYF.

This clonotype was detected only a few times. The CDR3 protein is CATSSGTLTGELFF. The CDR3 DNA reads TGTGCCACCAGCTCCGGGACACTCACCGGGGAGCTGTTTTTT. The gene calls are TRBV24-1 and TRBJ2-2; the D gene is possibly TRBD1 (6 bases). V lost 7 bases to trimming and J lost 4 bases, with 12 bases between them. The length of the CDR3 is 14 residues. CDR1 is KGHDR and CDR2 is SFDVKD in the germline V gene.